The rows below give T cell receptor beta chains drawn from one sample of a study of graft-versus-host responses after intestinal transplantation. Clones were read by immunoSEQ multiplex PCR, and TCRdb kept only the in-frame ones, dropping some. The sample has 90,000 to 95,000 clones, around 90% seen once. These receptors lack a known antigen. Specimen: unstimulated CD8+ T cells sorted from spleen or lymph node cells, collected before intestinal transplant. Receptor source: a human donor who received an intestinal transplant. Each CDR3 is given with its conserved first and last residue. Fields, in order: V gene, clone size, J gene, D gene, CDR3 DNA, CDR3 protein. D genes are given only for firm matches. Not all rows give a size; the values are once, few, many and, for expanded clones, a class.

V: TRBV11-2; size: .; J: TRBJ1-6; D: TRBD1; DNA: TGTGCCAGCAGCCTTACACCTACCGGGACAGAACCGAATTCACCCCTCCACTTT; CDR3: CASSLTPTGTEPNSPLHF
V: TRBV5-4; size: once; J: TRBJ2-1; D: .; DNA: TGTGCCAGCAGCCCCGACCCGGACTACAATGAGCAGTTCTTC; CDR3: CASSPDPDYNEQFF
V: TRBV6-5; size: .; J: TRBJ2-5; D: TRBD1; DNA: TGTGCCAGCAGTTACGGTACAGGGGGCGCCCAGTACTTC; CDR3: CASSYGTGGAQYF
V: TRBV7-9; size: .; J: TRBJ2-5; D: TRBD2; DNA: TGTGCCAGCAGCTTGGACCGGCGGGGGGGAGAGACCCAGTACTTC; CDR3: CASSLDRRGGETQYF
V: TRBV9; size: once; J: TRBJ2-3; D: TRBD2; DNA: TGTGCCAGCAGCCCCTCCTCCGGGGTGGGGTTGGGACTAGAAGTAACAGATACGCAGTATTTT; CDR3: CASSPSSGVGLGLEVTDTQYF
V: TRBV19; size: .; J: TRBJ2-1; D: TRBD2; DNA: TGTGCCAGTAGTACGACCGGACTAGCGGGAGGGGATGAGCAGTTCTTC; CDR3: CASSTTGLAGGDEQFF
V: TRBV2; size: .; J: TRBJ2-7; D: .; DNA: TGTGCCAGCAGAAACCGGGACGGAGCCTACGAGCAGTACTTC; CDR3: CASRNRDGAYEQYF
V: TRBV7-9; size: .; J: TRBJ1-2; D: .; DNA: TGTGCCAGCAGCTTAGCGCTCGGATATGGCTACACCTTC; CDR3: CASSLALGYGYTF
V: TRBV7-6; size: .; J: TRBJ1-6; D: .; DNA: TGTGCCAGCAGCTTCGGTGGGGAAAATTCACCCCTCCACTTT; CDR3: CASSFGGENSPLHF
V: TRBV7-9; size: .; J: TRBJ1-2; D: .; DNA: TGTGCCAGCAGTGAACCCCGTGTCTACCGCTCTTATGGCTACACCTTC; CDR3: CASSEPRVYRSYGYTF
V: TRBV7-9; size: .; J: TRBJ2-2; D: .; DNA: TGTGCCAGCAGCTTTTTAGCCGAACTAGAAGCCGGGGAGCTGTTTTTT; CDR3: CASSFLAELEAGELFF
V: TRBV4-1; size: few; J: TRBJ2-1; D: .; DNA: TGCGCCAGCAGCCACCTAGGGACGGAGGGGAATGAGCAGTTCTTC; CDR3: CASSHLGTEGNEQFF
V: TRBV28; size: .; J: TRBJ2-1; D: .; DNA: TGTGCCAGCTCTACTGGACTGGGGTTGAGCTCCTACAATGAGCAGTTCTTC; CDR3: CASSTGLGLSSYNEQFF
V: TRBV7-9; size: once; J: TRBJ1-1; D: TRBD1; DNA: TGTGCCAGCACCAAGAGGGGGCCGGGACGGACAAACACTGAAGCTTTCTTT; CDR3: CASTKRGPGRTNTEAFF
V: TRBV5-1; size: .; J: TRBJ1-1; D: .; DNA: TGCGCCAGCAGCTTGAGGGGAGTCACGGGCACTGAAGCTTTCTTT; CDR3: CASSLRGVTGTEAFF
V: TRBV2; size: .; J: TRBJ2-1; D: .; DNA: TGTGCCAGCAGTGGGGAGCACAATGAGCAGTTCTTC; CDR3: CASSGEHNEQFF
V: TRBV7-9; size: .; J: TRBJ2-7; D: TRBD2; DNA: TGTGCCAGCAGCTTAGGGCCGTCGCGGGGGGCCCACGAGCAGTACTTC; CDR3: CASSLGPSRGAHEQYF
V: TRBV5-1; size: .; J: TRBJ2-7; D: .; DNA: TGCGCCAGCAGCGTAAGAGCACGGGCCTTTTCCTACGAGCAGTACTTC; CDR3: CASSVRARAFSYEQYF
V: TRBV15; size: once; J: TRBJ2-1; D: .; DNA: TGTGCCACCAGCAGTTCTGCTTTCGCGCAGTTCTTC; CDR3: CATSSSAFAQFF
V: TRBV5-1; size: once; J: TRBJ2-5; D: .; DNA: TGCGCCAGCAGCTTCGACAGCTACGACAGTGGGGAGACCCAGTACTTC; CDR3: CASSFDSYDSGETQYF
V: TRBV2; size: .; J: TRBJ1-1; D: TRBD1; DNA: TGTGCCGTCCAACAGGGGGCCAACACTGAAGCTTTCTTT; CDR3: CAVQQGANTEAFF
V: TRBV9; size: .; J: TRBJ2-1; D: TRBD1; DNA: TGTGCCAGCAGCCCCTGGGACAGGCTCAATGAGCAGTTCTTC; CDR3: CASSPWDRLNEQFF
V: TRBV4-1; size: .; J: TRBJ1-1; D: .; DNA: TGCGCCAGCAGCCAAGAGCCGGGACCGAACACTGAAGCTTTCTTT; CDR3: CASSQEPGPNTEAFF
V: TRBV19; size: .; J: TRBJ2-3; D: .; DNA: TGTGCCAGTAGTATAGTGGCTAGCGGCACAGATACGCAGTATTTT; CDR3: CASSIVASGTDTQYF
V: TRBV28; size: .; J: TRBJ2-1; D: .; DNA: TGTGCCAGCAGTTTCTTTGTTTTTATCAGAAACAATGAGCAGTTCTTC; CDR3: CASSFFVFIRNNEQFF
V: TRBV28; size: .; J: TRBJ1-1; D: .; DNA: TGTGCCAGCAGTCGAGAAAGGGGATACACTGAAGCTTTCTTT; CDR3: CASSRERGYTEAFF
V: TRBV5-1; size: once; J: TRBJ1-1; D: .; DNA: TGCGCCACCTTCACAGAGCCGAACACTGAAGCTTTCTTT; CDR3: CATFTEPNTEAFF
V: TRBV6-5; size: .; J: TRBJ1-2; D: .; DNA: TGTGCCAGCAGTTACTATCAGGGTAACTATGGCTACACCTTC; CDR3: CASSYYQGNYGYTF
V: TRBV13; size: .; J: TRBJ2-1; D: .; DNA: TGTGCCAGCAGCTCGCCGATTGCCACAGCGTGGAATGAGCAGTTCTTC; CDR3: CASSSPIATAWNEQFF
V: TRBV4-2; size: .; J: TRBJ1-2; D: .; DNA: TGTGCCAGCAGCCAAGATCTCGCTTATTTCCGGGGAAGCTATGGCTACACCTTC; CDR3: CASSQDLAYFRGSYGYTF
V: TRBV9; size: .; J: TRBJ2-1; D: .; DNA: TGTGCCAGCAGCGGCCTAAATGAGCAGTTCTTC; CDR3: CASSGLNEQFF
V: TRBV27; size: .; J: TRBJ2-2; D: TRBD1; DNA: TGTGCCAGCAGTCAAGGGGGCGAGTGGTCCGGGGAGCTGTTTTTT; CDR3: CASSQGGEWSGELFF